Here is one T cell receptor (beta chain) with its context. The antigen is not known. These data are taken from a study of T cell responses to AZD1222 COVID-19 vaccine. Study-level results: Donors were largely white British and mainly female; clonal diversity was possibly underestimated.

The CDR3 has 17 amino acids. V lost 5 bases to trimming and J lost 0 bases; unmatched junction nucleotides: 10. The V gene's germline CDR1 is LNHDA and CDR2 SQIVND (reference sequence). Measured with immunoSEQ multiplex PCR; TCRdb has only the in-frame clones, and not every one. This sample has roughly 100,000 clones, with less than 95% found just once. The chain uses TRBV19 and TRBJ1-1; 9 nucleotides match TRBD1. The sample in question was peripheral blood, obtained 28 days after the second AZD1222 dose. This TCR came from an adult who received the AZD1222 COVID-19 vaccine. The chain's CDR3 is CASSAGTGRSVNTEAFF. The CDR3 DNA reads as TGTGCCAGTAGTGCCGGGACAGGGAGATCCGTGAACACTGAAGCTTTCTTT.